Each of the 29 T cell receptor beta chains below was sequenced from the same sample in a study of shared clonotypes between healthy human individuals. Sequenced by immunoSEQ multiplex PCR; TCRdb stores in-frame clones only, minus some. The data hold 1.4 million or so clones, with about 98.5% observed a single time. Sequencing input: naive CD4+ T cells sorted from blood. Subset denoted: CD45RA+ positively selected. These receptor sequences come from a man younger than 40 in good health.

The V call is TRBV5-1, the J call TRBJ2-5; TRBD2 might be the D (6 bases). The DNA end favors TRBJ2-7, so the J call may be wrong. CDR3 size: 15 residues. The germline CDR1 and CDR2 sequences are SGHRS and YFSETQ. CDR3 sequence reads: CASSLVGGISYEQYF. Written as DNA, the CDR3 is TGCGCCAGCAGCTTGGTGGGGGGAATCTCCTACGAGCAGTACTTC.

This clone was seen a single time. The rearrangement joins TRBV2 to TRBJ1-2; the D gene is possibly TRBD1 (6 bases). The V gene's germline CDR1 is SNHLY and CDR2 FYNNEI. The CDR3 length is 12 residues. V lost 6 bases, J lost 7 bases, and 12 bases lay in between. CDR3 in DNA: TGTGCCAGCAGCCTCGGGGGGCTTGGCTACACCTTC. Amino acids: CASSLGGLGYTF.

This chain uses TRBV6-5 with TRBJ2-4, with TRBD1 matching over 7 bases. The CDR3 is 14 residues long. Unmatched junction bases numbered 8, after V lost 5 bases and J lost 7 bases. Per germline, CDR1 MNHEY and CDR2 SVGAGI. The CDR3 protein is CASSQDRVSNIQYF. CDR3 nucleotides: TGTGCCAGCAGTCAAGACAGGGTGTCGAACATTCAGTACTTC.

V gene TRBV7-9 combines with J gene TRBJ1-3, with TRBD1 matching 8 bases. J gave up 2 bases and V 5 bases, and 5 bases lay outside the gene matches. Germline V gives CDR1 SEHNR, CDR2 FQNEAQ (reference sequence). This CDR3 spans 15 amino acids. The CDR3 DNA follows: TGTGCCAGCAGCCGGGACAGGCAAACTGGAAACACCATATATTTT. Translation gives CASSRDRQTGNTIYF.

In DNA form, the CDR3 reads TGCGCCAGCAGCTTGGTTTTCCAGGGGGTCTACGAGCAGTACTTC. Its translation is CASSLVFQGVYEQYF. The J gene is TRBJ2-7, the V gene TRBV5-1; TRBD1 agrees at 7 bases. J lost 3 bases, V lost 0 bases, and 6 bases had no gene match. Germline V gene sequence: CDR1 SGHRS, CDR2 YFSETQ. CDR3 length: 15 amino acids.

V is TRBV7-2 and J is TRBJ2-2; D uncertain. CDR1 is SGHTA, CDR2 FQGNSA, per germline. The CDR3 extends over 14 amino acids. Trimming removed 1 base from V and 3 bases from J, with 6 bases in between. Here the CDR3 reads CASSLGPYTGELFF. The CDR3 nucleotides read TGTGCCAGCAGCTTAGGACCCTACACCGGGGAGCTGTTTTTT.

The CDR3 is CASSSVKGPSYEQYF. In DNA form, the CDR3 reads TGTGCCAGCAGCTCTGTGAAGGGACCTTCCTACGAGCAGTACTTC. This chain links TRBV11-2 with TRBJ2-7; TRBD1 or TRBD2 may be the D gene (5 bases each). The CDR3 totals 15 residues. Germline V gene data show CDR1 as SGHAT and CDR2 as FQNNGV. V lost 4 bases to trimming and J lost 1 base, with 14 bases between them.

This clone was picked up one time. V and J are TRBV9 and TRBJ1-3; 10 nucleotides line up with TRBD1. Germline V gene sequence: CDR1 SGDLS, CDR2 YYNGEE. The CDR3 runs 17 residues. V shed 0 bases, J shed 3 bases, and the junction held 6 bases outside the gene matches. The DNA of the CDR3 is TGTGCCAGCAGCGTAGACCCCCGGACAGGGGGTGGAAACACCATATATTTT. This encodes CASSVDPRTGGGNTIYF.

The gene calls are TRBV6-5 and TRBJ1-5; D is uncertain. This CDR3 is 13 amino acids long. Germline assignment: CDR1 MNHEY and CDR2 SVGAGI. V was shortened by 4 bases and J by 4 bases, with 8 bases between the two germline ends. Written as DNA, the CDR3 is TGTGCCAGCAGTTCCCAGATGAATCAGCCCCAGCATTTT. Its translation: CASSSQMNQPQHF.

The V gene is TRBV6-1, the J gene TRBJ2-3; 9 nucleotides agree with TRBD2. From germline, CDR1 is MNHNS and CDR2 SASEGT. V lost 2 bases, J lost 0 bases, and 0 bases stayed unmatched. This CDR3 is 15 amino acids long. The CDR3 region has the DNA TGTGCCAGCAGTGAACTAGCGGGAAGCACAGATACGCAGTATTTT. This encodes CASSELAGSTDTQYF.

The chain is built from TRBV7-2 and TRBJ1-4; no clear D gene. Trimming pared 4 bases from V and 0 bases from J, leaving 9 bases between. This CDR3 contains 15 residues. Germline CDR1 and CDR2: SGHTA and FQGNSA. CDR3 DNA: TGTGCCAGCAGCTGGTCGGGGTCAACTAATGAAAAACTGTTTTTT. Its protein is CASSWSGSTNEKLFF.

The chain combines TRBV6-4 with TRBJ2-3; the D call may be TRBD1 or TRBD2 (5 bases each). V lost 2 bases and J 1 base, leaving 10 bases between the germline ends. There are 15 residues in the CDR3. Germline CDR1 is MRHNA and CDR2 is SNTAGT. For the CDR3, the DNA is TGTGCCAGCAGTGACGAGGGGTTGGGCACAGATACGCAGTATTTT. It is translated as CASSDEGLGTDTQYF.

V and J are TRBV6-1 and TRBJ1-5, with D uncertain. V was shortened by 2 bases and J by 3 bases, with 11 bases between the two germline ends. This CDR3 has 15 residues. The germline CDR1 and CDR2 sequences are MNHNS and SASEGT. CDR3 sequence reads: CASSESGPFNQPQHF. The CDR3 coding sequence is TGTGCCAGCAGTGAATCAGGACCCTTCAATCAGCCCCAGCATTTT.

The chain couples TRBV25-1 to TRBJ2-1, with D possibly being TRBD1 (7 bases). The V gene's germline CDR1 is MGHDK and CDR2 SYGVNS. This CDR3 contains 14 residues. Trimming stripped 4 bases from V and 4 bases from J, with 11 bases between. The CDR3 region is CASSGQGGYNEQFF. CDR3 DNA: TGTGCCAGCAGTGGGCAGGGGGGTTACAATGAGCAGTTCTTC.

The chain links TRBV6-6 to TRBJ1-1; 11 bases line up with TRBD1. In germline, CDR1 is MNHNY, CDR2 SVGAGI (reference sequence). The CDR3 covers 16 residues. V was clipped by 6 bases and J by 2 bases; unmatched bases: 8. The CDR3 nucleotides are TGTGCCAGCAGGCCGGGACAGGGGGTGGGAAACACTGAAGCTTTCTTT. Encoded protein: CASRPGQGVGNTEAFF.

The rearrangement uses TRBV7-9 and TRBJ2-7; 8 bases fit TRBD1. V dropped 5 bases and J dropped 0; count of bases not matched to a gene: 9. This CDR3 is built from 16 residues. The germline gives CDR1 SEHNR, CDR2 FQNEAQ (reference sequence). The CDR3 DNA sequence: TGTGCCAGCAGCACACCCGGGACAGGAGTCTCCTACGAGCAGTACTTC. Translation: CASSTPGTGVSYEQYF.

J is TRBJ2-1 and V is TRBV6-5; D is possibly TRBD1 or TRBD2 (5 bases each). Germline V CDR1 and CDR2: MNHEY, SVGAGI. Trimming removed 6 bases at V and 8 bases at J, with 14 bases between. This CDR3 has 13 residues. CDR3 DNA sequence: TGTGCCAGCAGGGGCGGAGAGGGGTATGAGCAGTTCTTC. Translation: CASRGGEGYEQFF.

This chain joins TRBV2 and TRBJ2-3; D not resolved. The CDR3 totals 13 residues. Deletions cut 6 bases from V and 6 bases from J, with 13 bases between. The germline V gene encodes CDR1 SNHLY and CDR2 FYNNEI. The CDR3 bases are TGTGCCAGCAGCTCCCTCCCCGGGGATACGCAGTATTTT. It specifies CASSSLPGDTQYF. The whole variable domain, remainder taken from reference TRBV2 and TRBJ2-3, is EPEVTQTPSHQVTQMGQEVILRCVPISNHLYFYWYRQILGQKVEFLVSFYNNEISEKSEIFDDQFSVERPDGSNFTLKIRSTKLEDSAMYFCASSSLPGDTQYFGPGTRLTVL.

The rearrangement links TRBV30 to TRBJ2-7, with a possible D match to TRBD2 (6 bases). Trimming took off 0 bases at V and 0 bases at J, with 12 bases between the two ends. The germline gives CDR1 GTSNPN, CDR2 SVGIG (reference sequence). The CDR3 loop spans 15 amino acids. For the CDR3, the DNA is TGTGCCTGGAGTGTAAGGGCGGGGATCTCCTACGAGCAGTACTTC. Protein sequence: CAWSVRAGISYEQYF.

Turning to this clone: Other DNA variants within this sample encode the same CDR3. The chain employs TRBV18 and TRBJ2-5; unclear D gene. The CDR3 runs to 12 residues. Germline V gives CDR1 KGHSH, CDR2 LQKENI. Trimming took off 3 bases at V and 4 bases at J, with 6 bases between the two ends. The CDR3 loop reads CASSPGIETQYF. For the CDR3, the DNA is TGTGCCAGCTCACCCGGTATAGAGACCCAGTACTTC.

The rearrangement joins TRBV19 to TRBJ2-1; a possible D gene is TRBD1 (6 bases). Trimming took off 3 bases at V and 5 bases at J, with 14 bases between the two ends. CDR1 LNHDA and CDR2 SQIVND come from the germline V gene (reference sequence). The length of the CDR3 is 15 residues. In DNA form, the CDR3 reads TGTGCCAGTAGTATGGGTCAGGGGCGGAACAATGAGCAGTTCTTC. Translated: CASSMGQGRNNEQFF.

This CDR3 is CAWGGGGNQPQHF. CDR3 DNA: TGTGCCTGGGGCGGGGGCGGCAATCAGCCCCAGCATTTT. The J gene is TRBJ1-5, the V gene TRBV30; TRBD1 is a possible D gene (6 bases). The CDR3 sequence is 13 residues long. Germline values: CDR1 GTSNPN, CDR2 SVGIG (reference sequence). V shed 5 bases and J shed 2 bases, with 10 bases lying between them.

This rearrangement joins TRBV9 to TRBJ2-1; either TRBD1 or TRBD2 may fit D (5 bases each). Trimming left V 4 bases short and J 10 bases short, with 24 bases between. Germline lookup yields CDR1 SGDLS and CDR2 YYNGEE. CDR3 length equals 16 residues. The CDR3 here is CASSTRGVWTEEEQFF. CDR3 DNA sequence: TGTGCCAGCAGCACCCGAGGGGTATGGACCGAAGAGGAGCAGTTCTTC.

The rearrangement uses TRBV19 and TRBJ2-1, with TRBD1 matching over 7 bases. Germline V lookup: CDR1 LNHDA, CDR2 SQIVND (reference sequence). J gave up 4 bases and V 9 bases, and 21 bases lay outside the gene matches. This CDR3 spans 18 amino acids. In nucleotides, the CDR3 is TGTGCCAGCTCGAGGGGGCAGGGACGGCGCCGGGGTTACAATGAGCAGTTCTTC. It codes for CASSRGQGRRRGYNEQFF. Full variable domain (remainder filled in from reference TRBV19 and TRBJ2-1): DGGITQSPKYLFRKEGQNVTLSCEQNLNHDAMYWYRQDPGQGLRLIYYSQIVNDFQKGDIAEGYSVSREKKESFPLTVTSAQKNPTAFYLCASSRGQGRRRGYNEQFFGPGTRLTVL.

The chain links TRBV2 to TRBJ2-5; D is unresolved. The CDR3 consists of 13 residues. Germline-derived CDR1 and CDR2 are SNHLY and FYNNEI. The V gene lost 2 bases and the J gene lost 3 bases, with 7 bases spanning the gap. The CDR3 DNA reads as TGTGCCAGCAGTGAACAGCCCAAAGAGACCCAGTACTTC. It codes for CASSEQPKETQYF.

This rearrangement joins TRBV28 to TRBJ2-7; D ambiguous. Trimming removed 4 bases at V and 0 bases at J, with 22 bases between. The CDR3 runs 18 residues. Germline loops: CDR1 MDHEN, CDR2 SYDVKM. The CDR3, as DNA: TGTGCCAGCAGTTCGACCCCCCCGGGCGGTGATACCTCCTACGAGCAGTACTTC. It specifies CASSSTPPGGDTSYEQYF.

This sequence joins TRBV10-3 and TRBJ2-1; D not certain. From germline, CDR1 is ENHRY and CDR2 SYGVKD. This CDR3 comprises 15 residues. Deletions cut 6 bases from V and 0 bases from J, with 12 bases between. Here the CDR3 DNA reads TGTGCCATCAGCTTCCTAGAAGGCTCCTACAATGAGCAGTTCTTC. This codes for CAISFLEGSYNEQFF.

The chain joins TRBV18 to TRBJ2-6; no clear D. CDR1 is KGHSH and CDR2 is LQKENI in the germline V gene. V lost 2 bases and J lost 4, with 9 bases in between. This CDR3 has 15 residues. CDR3 sequence: CASSPVGGGANVLTF. CDR3 sequence (DNA): TGTGCCAGCTCACCAGTGGGTGGAGGGGCCAACGTCCTGACTTTC.

The chain couples TRBV6-6 to TRBJ1-5; weak D call: TRBD1 (5 bases). Germline V gene sequence: CDR1 MNHNY, CDR2 SVGAGI (reference sequence). CDR3 size: 14 residues. Between the trimmed V and J ends, which lost 2 bases and 3 bases, there was a span of 8 bases. The CDR3 sequence is CASSYAGTNQPQHF. For the CDR3, the DNA is TGTGCCAGCAGTTACGCCGGGACCAATCAGCCCCAGCATTTT.